These 24 T cell receptor beta chains came from one sample sequenced in a study of T cell clonality in common variable immunodeficiency. The repertoire was sequenced with immunoSEQ multiplex PCR; TCRdb's copy has only in-frame clones and lacks some. The sample is made up of approximately 20,000 clones, none counted only once. Study results and caveats: Fewer deletions and N-nucleotide insertions were reportedly seen in common variable immunodeficiency TCR beta sequences.

No antigen has been assigned to these receptors. The sequencing input was peripheral blood mononuclear cells. All receptors derive from a human donor with common variable immunodeficiency.

This clone was found a few times. This chain's CDR3 is CASTGQGGNQPQHF. The covered CDR3 bases are TGTGCCAGTACGGGGCAGGGGGGCAATCAGCCC. The chain has TRBV19 and TRBJ1-5, with 7 bases identical to TRBD1. Coverage ceases 3 residues before the CDR3 finishes, and the germline J gene fills in the end. Trimming cost V 7 bases and J 2 bases; bases outside gene matches: 5. The germline CDR1 and CDR2 sequences are LNHDA and SQIVND (reference sequence). The CDR3 spans 14 residues.

This clone has a count of ten or more. The read ends 3 residues early relative to the CDR3; the germline J gene fills the gap. The chain employs TRBV4-1 and TRBJ2-7, with D possibly matching TRBD2 (6 bases). Between the trimmed V and J ends, which lost 0 bases and 4 bases, there was a span of 13 bases. Looked up from germline, CDR1 is MGHRA and CDR2 is YSYEKL. The CDR3 is made up of 15 amino acids. The CDR3 protein is CASSQEMDGGYEQYF. CDR3 DNA, as far as it was read: TGCGCCAGCAGCCAAGAAATGGACGGGGGTTACGAG.

In this sample, this clone turned up many times. The read ends 3 residues early relative to the CDR3; the germline J gene fills the gap. The rearrangement links TRBV5-1 to TRBJ2-1, with 14 bases identical to TRBD2. Trimming at V came to 2 bases and at J to 8 bases, leaving 6 bases not matched to a gene. This CDR3 is 16 amino acids long. From germline, CDR1 is SGHRS and CDR2 YFSETQ. CDR3 DNA, as far as it was read: TGCGCCAGCAGCTTCGGACTAGCGGGAGGCGGGGATGAG. Amino acid sequence: CASSFGLAGGGDE. The whole CDR3 reads CASSFGLAGGGDEQFF.

This clone has ten or more counts. The read gets to within 3 residues of the CDR3 end, and the germline J gene fills in the rest. This rearrangement joins TRBV18 to TRBJ1-2; TRBD1 matches at 9 bases. There are 13 residues in the CDR3. CDR1 and CDR2 (germline): KGHSH, LQKENI. V was pared by 3 bases and J by 7 bases, with 3 bases of the junction left unmatched. CDR3 sequence: CASSPGQGIGYTF. The DNA read from the CDR3 is TGTGCCAGCTCACCTGGACAGGGGATTGGC. The whole variable domain, remainder taken from reference TRBV18 and TRBJ1-2, is NAGVMQNPRHLVRRRGQEARLRCSPMKGHSHVYWYRQLPEEGLKFMVYLQKENIIDESGMPKERFSAEFPKEGPSILRIQQVVRGDSAAYFCASSPGQGIGYTFGSGTRLTVV.

There are many counts of this clone. The read is 3 residues too short to cover the CDR3 end, so that end is filled in from the germline J gene. J is TRBJ2-3 and V is TRBV7-2; D gene unclear. CDR1 and CDR2 from the germline V gene are SGHTA and FQGNSA. The length of the CDR3 is 13 residues. V dropped 3 bases and J dropped 2 bases, with 6 bases sitting between them. The CDR3 loop is CASSFAYTDTQYF. CDR3 DNA, as far as it was read: TGTGCCAGCAGCTTCGCGTACACAGATACG.

This clone was picked up many times. The CDR3 end falls 3 residues outside the read, so it is completed with the germline J gene. The chain links TRBV28 to TRBJ2-7; 11 nucleotides match TRBD2. Per germline, CDR1 MDHEN and CDR2 SYDVKM. The CDR3 is made up of 14 amino acids. The junction had 1 base not matched to a gene; V was cut back by 2 bases and J by 4 bases. The CDR3 sequence is CASSLGTSGYEQYF. Partial CDR3 DNA: TGTGCCAGCAGTTTAGGGACTAGCGGTTACGAG.

This clone was seen at least ten times. The sequence runs out 3 residues before the end of the CDR3; the remainder is reconstructed from the germline J gene. The J gene is TRBJ2-1, the V gene TRBV5-1; 12 positions match TRBD2. The germline V gene has CDR1 SGHRS and CDR2 YFSETQ. The CDR3 extends over 17 amino acids. Trimming removed 0 bases from V and 4 bases from J; junction bases left unmatched: 5. The CDR3 here is CASSLAGTSGGYNEQFF. The covered CDR3 bases are TGCGCCAGCAGCTTGGCTGGAACTAGCGGGGGGTACAATGAG. The full variable domain, in which reference TRBV5-1 and TRBJ2-1 provide the parts outside the CDR3, is KAGVTQTPRYLIKTRGQQVTLSCSPISGHRSVSWYQQTPGQGLQFLFEYFSETQRNKGNFPGRFSGRQFSNSRSEMNVSTLELGDSALYLCASSLAGTSGGYNEQFFGPGTRLTVL.

This clone was recorded many times. This CDR3 is CASSYTDTQYF. The DNA read from the CDR3 is TGTGCCAGCAGTTACACAGATACG. The chain recombines TRBV2 with TRBJ2-3; no clear D gene. The read comes to an end 3 residues before the CDR3 does, leaving the germline J gene to fill in the end. The CDR3 length is 11 residues. V shed 5 bases and J shed 2 bases, with 2 bases lying between them. The V gene's germline CDR1 is SNHLY and CDR2 FYNNEI.

Judged by abundance, this clone is medium-sized (0.01 to 0.1%). The read ends 3 residues before the CDR3 terminus; that terminus is restored from the germline J gene. V and J are TRBV20-1 and TRBJ2-7; the D gene is possibly TRBD1 (5 bases). The V and J ends lost 3 bases and 0 bases respectively, with 9 bases between them. Germline V gene lookup returns CDR1 DFQATT and CDR2 SNEGSKA (reference sequence). This CDR3 has 13 amino acids. CDR3 sequence: CSASIRASYEQYF. The CDR3 bases that were read are TGCAGTGCTAGTATCAGGGCCTCCTACGAG.

This clone has at least ten counts. The CDR3 end lies 3 residues beyond the end of the read and is filled in from the germline J gene. The chain joins TRBV27 to TRBJ1-2; TRBD1 agrees at 11 bases. The CDR3 has 14 amino acids. The V gene's germline CDR1 is MNHEY and CDR2 SMNVEV (reference sequence). This CDR3 is CASTRTGGAGGYTF. CDR3 DNA (partial): TGTGCCAGCACCCGGACAGGGGGCGCGGGGGGC.

Only a few counts were recorded for this clone. The read halts 3 residues ahead of the CDR3 end, with the missing end drawn from the germline J gene. V usage is TRBV7-7 and J usage is TRBJ2-5; TRBD1 or TRBD2 may be the D gene (5 bases each). The CDR3 runs 15 residues. Germline-derived CDR1 and CDR2 are SSHAT and FNYEAQ (reference sequence). Trimming cost V 0 bases and J 1 base, with 9 bases left between them. Partial CDR3 DNA: TGTGCCAGCAGCTTAGCGAGGGGCCTCCAAGAGACC. This gives the protein CASSLARGLQET. The entire CDR3 protein reads CASSLARGLQETQYF.

Regarding this clone: The read ends 3 residues before the CDR3 terminus; that terminus is restored from the germline J gene. This chain links TRBV20-1 with TRBJ2-7; TRBD2 aligns across 15 bases. The CDR3 sequence is 16 residues long. CDR1 is DFQATT and CDR2 is SNEGSKA in the germline V gene (reference sequence). J gave up 2 bases and V 6 bases, and 8 bases lay outside the gene matches. This CDR3 reads CSASGLAGGFTYEQYF. CDR3 DNA (partial): TGCAGTGCCTCTGGACTAGCGGGAGGGTTTACCTACGAG.

This clone was counted many times. The CDR3 is cut off 3 residues early in the read; its end comes from the germline J gene. The chain has TRBV7-8 and TRBJ2-1; TRBD1 matches at 7 bases. CDR1 SGHVS and CDR2 FQNEAQ come from the germline V gene. The CDR3 has 18 amino acids. V lost 5 bases, J lost 7 bases, and 20 bases stayed unmatched. CDR3 DNA, as far as it was read: TGTGCCAGCAGCCCCGGGACAGCGGCGGACCGAGCCGGGAATGAG. Residues: CASSPGTAADRAGNE. From start to end, the CDR3 is CASSPGTAADRAGNEQFF.

This clone has ten or more counts. Coverage ceases 3 residues before the CDR3 finishes, and the germline J gene fills in the end. V is TRBV10-3 and J is TRBJ1-1, with a possible D match to TRBD1 (5 bases). Germline-derived CDR1 and CDR2 are ENHRY and SYGVKD. Deletions cut 7 bases from V and 1 base from J, with 13 bases between. The length of the CDR3 is 14 residues. The CDR3: CAIKSATENTEAFF. CDR3 DNA, as far as it was read: TGTGCCATCAAATCCGCGACAGAGAACACTGAA.

This clone is medium-sized by share. The CDR3 is cut off 3 residues early in the read; its end comes from the germline J gene. This chain connects TRBV30 to TRBJ1-1; D is uncertain. V lost 3 bases and J 1 base, leaving 12 bases between the germline ends. The germline gives CDR1 GTSNPN, CDR2 SVGIG (reference sequence). This CDR3 region has 14 residues. The CDR3 region is CAWRAGFSNTEAFF. The part of the CDR3 DNA that was read is TGTGCCTGGAGAGCCGGGTTCTCGAACACTGAA.

By share, this clone counts as medium-sized. The sequence runs out 3 residues before the end of the CDR3; the remainder is reconstructed from the germline J gene. This chain uses TRBV14 with TRBJ1-1; D is possibly TRBD1 (6 bases). The V end lost 7 bases, the J end lost 0 bases, and 15 bases lay between the germline ends. Germline-derived CDR1 and CDR2 are SGHDN and FVKESK. This CDR3 is 15 amino acids long. The CDR3: CASIPVQGLNTEAFF. The CDR3 bases that were read are TGTGCCAGCATACCAGTACAGGGCCTGAACACTGAA.

As for this clone: Read data end 3 residues before the CDR3 end; the end is taken from the germline J gene. The chain uses TRBV19 and TRBJ2-1; TRBD2 agrees at 8 bases. Germline loops: CDR1 LNHDA, CDR2 SQIVND (reference sequence). The V and J ends lost 7 bases and 4 bases, in that order; junction bases with no gene match: 6. This CDR3 is built from 14 residues. Partial CDR3 DNA: TGTGCCAGTACTGGTAGCGGGACTTACAATGAG. Protein product: CASTGSGTYNE. The complete CDR3 sequence is CASTGSGTYNEQFF.

Only a few counts were recorded for this clone. The missing CDR3 end, 3 residues past where the read stops, is filled in from the germline J gene. This chain connects TRBV19 to TRBJ2-6; 10 bases match TRBD1. V lost 4 bases and J lost 4; bases outside the gene matches: 13. The CDR3 loop spans 19 amino acids. From germline, CDR1 is LNHDA and CDR2 SQIVND (reference sequence). The CDR3 region is CASSNRGQGRLRGANVLTF. The DNA read from the CDR3 is TGTGCCAGTAGTAATAGGGGACAGGGGAGGTTGCGCGGGGCCAACGTC.

This clone has ten or more counts. Read sequence stops 3 residues before the CDR3 end, and the germline J gene provides the missing end. V gene TRBV27 combines with J gene TRBJ2-2; TRBD2 matches 12 bases. Trimming cost V 0 bases and J 7 bases; bases outside gene matches: 9. Per the germline V gene, CDR1 is MNHEY and CDR2 is SMNVEV (reference sequence). This CDR3 spans 18 amino acids. CDR3 bases read: TGTGCCAGCAGTTTATCTAACCTAGCGGGAGGGGCGGTCGGGGAG. Its translation is CASSLSNLAGGAVGE. The CDR3 as a whole reads CASSLSNLAGGAVGELFF.

This clone was counted ten times or more. CDR3 DNA, as far as it was read: TGCGCCAGCAGTCAATCTTCTAGCGGGAGTAATGAG. Its translation is CASSQSSSGSNE. The complete CDR3 reads CASSQSSSGSNEQFF. This chain joins TRBV23-1 and TRBJ2-1; 10 bases map to TRBD2. The CDR3 goes on 3 residues after the read ends, and that part is filled in from the germline J gene. TRBV23-1 is designated an ORF whose function remains uncertain. This CDR3 comprises 15 residues. J was trimmed by 7 bases and V by 0 bases; bases with no gene match: 3.

This clone was recorded many times. Read coverage stops 3 residues before the CDR3 terminus; the germline J gene supplies the remainder. The V call is TRBV18, the J call TRBJ1-1; 8 bases map to TRBD1. The CDR3 runs to 14 residues. Trimming took 3 bases from V and 7 from J; bases not matched to a gene: 7. CDR1 is KGHSH and CDR2 is LQKENI in the germline V gene. The chain's CDR3 is CASSPRQGTIEAFF. CDR3 DNA (partial): TGTGCCAGCTCACCGCGACAGGGGACCATTGAA.

This clone came up many times. Read sequence stops 3 residues before the CDR3 end, and the germline J gene provides the missing end. J is TRBJ2-1 and V is TRBV20-1, with TRBD2 as a possible D gene (5 bases). Germline loops: CDR1 DFQATT, CDR2 SNEGSKA (reference sequence). The CDR3 spans 15 residues. Trimming shortened V by 0 bases and J by 2 bases, and 11 bases separated the two germline ends. The CDR3 DNA, read in part, is TGCAGTGCTAGAGACAGGCGCGGGCCCTACAATGAG. Protein: CSARDRRGPYNE. The whole CDR3 is CSARDRRGPYNEQFF.

This clone showed up many times. Sequencing ends 3 residues short of the CDR3 end; the germline J gene provides the rest. The chain uses TRBV7-9 and TRBJ1-2; 8 nucleotides match TRBD1. This CDR3 is 12 amino acids long. Germline lookup yields CDR1 SEHNR and CDR2 FQNEAQ (reference sequence). CDR3 loop: CASSAQGGGYTF. CDR3 bases read: TGTGCCAGCAGCGCACAGGGGGGAGGC. The full variable domain, rest sourced from reference TRBV7-9 and TRBJ1-2, is DTGVSQNPRHKITKRGQNVTFRCDPISEHNRLYWYRQTLGQGPEFLTYFQNEAQLEKSRLLSDRFSAERPKGSFSTLEIQRTEQGDSAMYLCASSAQGGGYTFGSGTRLTVV.

This clone appeared many times. The read is 3 residues too short to cover the CDR3 end, so that end is filled in from the germline J gene. This chain joins TRBV7-6 and TRBJ1-5; D might be TRBD1 (6 bases). The V end lost 5 bases, the J end lost 7 bases, and 12 bases lay between the germline ends. The germline CDR1 and CDR2 sequences are SGHVS and FNYEAQ. The CDR3 extends over 13 amino acids. This chain's CDR3 is CASSPGGGQPQHF. The CDR3 bases that were read are TGTGCCAGCAGCCCCGGTGGGGGCCAGCCC.